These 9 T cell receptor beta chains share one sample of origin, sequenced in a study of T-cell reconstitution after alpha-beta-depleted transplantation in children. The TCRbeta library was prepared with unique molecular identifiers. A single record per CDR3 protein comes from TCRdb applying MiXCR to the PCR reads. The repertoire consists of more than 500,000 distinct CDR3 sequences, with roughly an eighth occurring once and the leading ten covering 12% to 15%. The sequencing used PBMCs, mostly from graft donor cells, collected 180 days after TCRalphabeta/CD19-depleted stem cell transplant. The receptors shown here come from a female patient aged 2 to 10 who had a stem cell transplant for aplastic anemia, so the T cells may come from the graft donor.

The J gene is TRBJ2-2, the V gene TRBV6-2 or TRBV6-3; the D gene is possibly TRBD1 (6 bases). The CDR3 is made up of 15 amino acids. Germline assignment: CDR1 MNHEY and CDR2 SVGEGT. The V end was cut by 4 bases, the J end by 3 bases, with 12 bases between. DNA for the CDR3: TGTGCCAGCAGTTTTGTACAGGGTGACACCGGGGAGCTGTTTTTT. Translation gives CASSFVQGDTGELFF.

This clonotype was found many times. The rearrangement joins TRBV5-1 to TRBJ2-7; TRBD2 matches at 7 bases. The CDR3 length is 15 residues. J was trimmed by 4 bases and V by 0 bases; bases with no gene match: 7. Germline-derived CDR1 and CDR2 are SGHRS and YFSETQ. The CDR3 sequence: CASSLEGAGTYEQYF. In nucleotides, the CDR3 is TGCGCCAGCAGCTTGGAAGGAGCGGGAACGTACGAGCAGTACTTC.

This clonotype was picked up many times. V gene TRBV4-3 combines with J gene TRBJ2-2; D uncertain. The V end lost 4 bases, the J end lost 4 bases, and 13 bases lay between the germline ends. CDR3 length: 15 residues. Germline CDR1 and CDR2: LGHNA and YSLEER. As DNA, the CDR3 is TGCGCCAGCAGCCCCCCCGGGCAAGGCACCGGGGAGCTGTTTTTT. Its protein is CASSPPGQGTGELFF.

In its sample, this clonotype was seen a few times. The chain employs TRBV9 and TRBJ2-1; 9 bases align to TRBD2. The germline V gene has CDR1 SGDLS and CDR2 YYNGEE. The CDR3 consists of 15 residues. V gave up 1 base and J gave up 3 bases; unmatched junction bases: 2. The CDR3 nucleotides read TGTGCCAGCAGCGTATCTAGCGGGAACTACAATGAGCAGTTCTTC. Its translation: CASSVSSGNYNEQFF.

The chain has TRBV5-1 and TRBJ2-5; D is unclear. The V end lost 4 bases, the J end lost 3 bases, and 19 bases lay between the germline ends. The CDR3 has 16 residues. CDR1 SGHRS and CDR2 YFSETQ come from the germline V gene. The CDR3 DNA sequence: TGCGCCAGCAGCGCCGTATGTAGAAGCGTAGAAGAGACCCAGTACTTC. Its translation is CASSAVCRSVEETQYF.

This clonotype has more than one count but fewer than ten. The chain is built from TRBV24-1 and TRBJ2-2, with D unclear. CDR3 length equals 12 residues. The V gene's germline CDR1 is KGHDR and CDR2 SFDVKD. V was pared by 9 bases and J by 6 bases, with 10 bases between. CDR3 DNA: TGTGCCACCTCCCCCGGGTCCGGGGAGCTGTTTTTT. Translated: CATSPGSGELFF.

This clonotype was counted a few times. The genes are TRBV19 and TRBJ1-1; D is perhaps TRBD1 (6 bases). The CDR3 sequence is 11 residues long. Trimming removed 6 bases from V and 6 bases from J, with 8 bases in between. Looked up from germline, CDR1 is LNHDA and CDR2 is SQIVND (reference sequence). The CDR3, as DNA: TGTGCCAGTAGCGGACAGCCTGAAGCTTTCTTT. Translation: CASSGQPEAFF.

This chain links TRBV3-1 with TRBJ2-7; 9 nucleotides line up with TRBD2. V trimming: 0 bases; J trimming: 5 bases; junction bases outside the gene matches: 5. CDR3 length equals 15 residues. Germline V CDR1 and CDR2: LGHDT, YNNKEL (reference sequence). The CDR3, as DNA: TGTGCCAGCAGCCAAGATCTGAGGACTAGCGACGAGCAGTACTTC. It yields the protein CASSQDLRTSDEQYF.

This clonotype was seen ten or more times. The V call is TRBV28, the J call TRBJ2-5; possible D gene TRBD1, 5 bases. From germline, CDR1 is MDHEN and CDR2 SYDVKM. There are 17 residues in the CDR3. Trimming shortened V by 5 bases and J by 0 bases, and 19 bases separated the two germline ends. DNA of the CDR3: TGTGCCAGCAGTCAACCGCAATTTCGACAGAACCAAGAGACCCAGTACTTC. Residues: CASSQPQFRQNQETQYF.